Shown below are 11 T cell receptor beta chains from a single sample sequenced in a study of beta chain features in type 1 diabetes. Expressed TCRB transcripts were sequenced after all isolated RNA was converted to cDNA. The table came from immunoSEQ multiplex PCR; TCRdb's copy has only in-frame clones and leaves some out. The repertoire has roughly 100,000 clones, 28% of them found once; the top ten carry roughly 0.58%. For these receptors, no antigen is known. Findings of the study overall: Shorter TCRB CDR3s, moderately but significantly so, were found in Type 1 diabetes patients in all four CD4+ subsets.

The sample taken for sequencing was central memory CD4+ T cells from blood. The origin of the receptors is a young woman with type 1 diabetes.

Only a few counts were recorded for this clone. V and J are TRBV18 and TRBJ1-3; 8 bases agree with TRBD1. Germline values: CDR1 KGHSH, CDR2 LQKENI. J gave up 4 bases and V 1 base, and 3 bases lay outside the gene matches. There are 15 residues in the CDR3. The CDR3 is CASSPLTGGGNTIYF. The CDR3 region has the DNA TGTGCCAGCTCACCACTCACAGGGGGAGGAAACACCATATATTTT. Variable domain in full (rest from reference TRBV18 and TRBJ1-3): NAGVMQNPRHLVRRRGQEARLRCSPMKGHSHVYWYRQLPEEGLKFMVYLQKENIIDESGMPKERFSAEFPKEGPSILRIQQVVRGDSAAYFCASSPLTGGGNTIYFGEGSWLTVV.

In this sample, this clone turned up a few times. The chain uses TRBV10-3 and TRBJ1-5; 8 bases agree with TRBD1. The CDR3 is 12 amino acids. V shed 8 bases, J shed 4 bases, and the junction held 1 base outside the gene matches. CDR1 ENHRY and CDR2 SYGVKD come from the germline V gene. CDR3 sequence (DNA): TGTGCCATCGGACAGGGTAATCAGCCCCAGCATTTT. It translates to CAIGQGNQPQHF.

The chain links TRBV7-2 to TRBJ1-1; D is perhaps TRBD1 (6 bases). Germline V gene data show CDR1 as SGHTA and CDR2 as FQGNSA. The CDR3 totals 13 residues. Trimming stripped 6 bases from V and 8 bases from J, with 16 bases between. In DNA form, the CDR3 reads TGTGCCAGCAGACCTACACAGGGAGCGGAAGCTTTCTTT. It codes for CASRPTQGAEAFF.

This clone was recorded only once. The chain uses TRBV4-2 and TRBJ1-2; D is unresolved. V lost 0 bases to trimming and J lost 2 bases, with 13 bases between them. The CDR3 consists of 16 residues. Germline CDR1 and CDR2: LGHNA and YNFKEQ. The CDR3 DNA is TGTGCCAGCAGCCAAGAGGGAGCAGCTGCAAACTATGGCTACACCTTC. Amino acids: CASSQEGAAANYGYTF.

This clone was found a few times. The rearrangement links TRBV28 to TRBJ1-2; D is unresolved. The CDR3 sequence is 13 residues long. Germline CDR1 MDHEN, CDR2 SYDVKM. The germline V and J ends were trimmed by 6 bases and 1 base, with 9 bases remaining between them. The CDR3 is CASRPQINYGYTF. CDR3 coding DNA: TGTGCCAGCAGGCCACAGATTAACTATGGCTACACCTTC.

This clone was observed a few times. The CDR3 here is CAWSAQQSAGNTIYF. The CDR3 nucleotides read TGTGCCTGGAGTGCTCAACAGTCAGCTGGAAACACCATATATTTT. This rearrangement joins TRBV30 to TRBJ1-3; D not certain. Trimming pared 1 base from V and 2 bases from J, leaving 12 bases between. Germline loops: CDR1 GTSNPN, CDR2 SVGIG (reference sequence). There are 15 residues in the CDR3.

J is TRBJ2-5 and V is TRBV6-1, with 13 bases lining up with TRBD2. In germline, CDR1 is MNHNS, CDR2 SASEGT. After removal of 8 bases from V and 4 bases from J, the junction contained 7 bases not matched to a gene. The CDR3 loop spans 15 amino acids. DNA of the CDR3: TGTGCCAGCGAATTAGGACTAGCGGGAGCAGAGACCCAGTACTTC. This sequence encodes CASELGLAGAETQYF.

The chain has TRBV7-2 and TRBJ2-7; possibly TRBD2 for D (6 bases). Germline assignment: CDR1 SGHTA and CDR2 FQGNSA. This CDR3 spans 15 amino acids. Deletions cut 4 bases from V and 8 bases from J, with 21 bases between. The CDR3 here is CASSSIRGLSGKQYF. The CDR3 nucleotides read TGTGCCAGCAGCTCCATAAGGGGACTCTCAGGCAAGCAGTACTTC.

This clone was recorded a few times. The chain is built from TRBV28 and TRBJ1-4; D remains unclear. V was trimmed by 3 bases and J by 8 bases, leaving 16 bases between them. This CDR3 spans 15 amino acids. Germline lookup yields CDR1 MDHEN and CDR2 SYDVKM. The CDR3: CASSFGGRGEEKLFF. The CDR3 nucleotides read TGTGCCAGCAGTTTCGGAGGGCGCGGGGAGGAAAAACTGTTTTTT.

CDR3 sequence: CASRQSSNQPQHF. In DNA form, the CDR3 reads TGTGCCAGCAGACAGTCGAGCAATCAGCCCCAGCATTTT. The chain links TRBV6-1 to TRBJ1-5; no firm D call. The CDR3 spans 13 residues. The germline V gene has CDR1 MNHNS and CDR2 SASEGT. V was shortened by 6 bases and J by 1 base, with 7 bases between the two germline ends.

The V call is TRBV21-1, the J call TRBJ1-2. TRBV21-1 is assigned pseudogene status. This CDR3 comprises 16 residues. In DNA, the CDR3 is TGTGCCAGCAGCAAAGTAGGTAGCGCCAGTGATTATGGCTACACCTTC. It encodes CASSKVGSASDYGYTF.